The source of this T cell receptor beta chain is a study of CD8+CD57+ T cells in acquired aplastic anemia. Study in general: The study obtained an average of about 3.2 ug of DNA from sorted CD4+ and CD8+ cells.

Profiling of TCR beta VDJ combinations and CDR3 sequences used genomic DNA as template. TCRdb reprocessed the reads via MiXCR and lists one record per CDR3 protein. This table holds roughly 200,000 distinct CDR3 sequences, about 60% found once. This clonotype was counted between two and nine times. An expansion of CD8+CD57+ cells by flow cytometry had been shown in patients chosen for sequencing. At the time of blood sampling, patients had not yet received any therapy. Per germline, CDR1 SEHNR and CDR2 FQNEAQ (reference sequence). V was cut by 3 bases and J by 2 bases, with 14 bases left in between. The CDR3 runs 15 residues.

The sequence was obtained from a human donor with aplastic anemia. V gene TRBV7-9 combines with J gene TRBJ2-7, with TRBD1 as a possible D gene (6 bases). Source material: sorted CD4+, CD8+, or CD8+CD57+ T cells (not recorded which) from PBMCs. CDR3 amino acids: CASSLGTRGPYEQYF. The CDR3 region has the DNA TGTGCCAGCAGCTTGGGGACAAGGGGACCCTACGAGCAGTACTTC.